The entry below describes one TCR beta chain. Its target is unknown. The data originate from a study of vaccination and CD4 T cells after COVID-19. Overall study context: The convalescents comprised six males and four females, two of them Hispanic.

The treatment here: approximately nine-day PBMC culture with coronavirus spike peptide pools or control peptides (ViraFEST assay). The ViraFEST method relied on peptide pools to expand antigen-specific T cells, followed by TCR sequencing. An Oncomine TCR Beta short-read assay was used to sequence the DNA from cultured CD4+ T cells. TCRdb analysed the PCR reads with MiXCR anew, one entry per CDR3 protein. This sample has some 16,000 distinct CDR3 sequences; 52% occur once, and the top ten carry about 3.8%. The CDR3 is made up of 12 amino acids. Trimming took off 4 bases at V and 9 bases at J, with 13 bases between the two ends. From germline, CDR1 is DFQATT and CDR2 SNEGSKA (reference sequence).

The source is a human donor who had recovered from COVID-19. Sequencing used CD4+ T cells from blood, cultured in vitro, obtained before SARS-CoV-2 vaccination. The chain carries TRBV20-1 and TRBJ1-5; TRBD1 is a possible D gene (6 bases). The CDR3 loop reads CSAKGHYRPQHF. DNA for the CDR3: TGCAGTGCTAAGGGACACTATCGGCCCCAGCATTTT.